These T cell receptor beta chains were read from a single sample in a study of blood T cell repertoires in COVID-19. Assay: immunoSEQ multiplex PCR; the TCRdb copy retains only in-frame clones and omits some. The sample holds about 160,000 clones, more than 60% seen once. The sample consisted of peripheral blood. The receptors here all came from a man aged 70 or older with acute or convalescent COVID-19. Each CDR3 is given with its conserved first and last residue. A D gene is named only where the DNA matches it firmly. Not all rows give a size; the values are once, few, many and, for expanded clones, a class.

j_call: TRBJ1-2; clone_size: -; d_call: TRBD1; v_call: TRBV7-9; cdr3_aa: CASSLTGTAVLFDGYTF; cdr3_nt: TGTGCCAGCAGCTTGACCGGGACAGCCGTACTATTCGATGGCTACACCTTC
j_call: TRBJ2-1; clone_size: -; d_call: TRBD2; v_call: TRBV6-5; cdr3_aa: CASKGLAGPLEQFF; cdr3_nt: TGTGCCAGCAAGGGACTAGCGGGGCCATTGGAGCAGTTCTTC
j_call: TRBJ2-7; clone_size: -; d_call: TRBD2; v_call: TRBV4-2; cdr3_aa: CASSQQGLADSYEQYF; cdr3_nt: TGTGCCAGCAGCCAACAGGGACTAGCGGACTCCTACGAGCAGTACTTC
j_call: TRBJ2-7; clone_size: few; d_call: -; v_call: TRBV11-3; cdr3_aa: CASSPGWRAVTYEQYF; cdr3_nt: TGTGCCAGCAGCCCGGGCTGGAGGGCCGTAACCTACGAGCAGTACTTC
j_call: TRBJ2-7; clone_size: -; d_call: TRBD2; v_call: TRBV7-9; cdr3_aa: CASSATRTSAHEQYF; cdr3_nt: TGTGCCAGCAGCGCAACACGGACTAGCGCCCACGAGCAGTACTTC
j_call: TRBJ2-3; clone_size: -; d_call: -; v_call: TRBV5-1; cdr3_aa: CASSDLATDTQYF; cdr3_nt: TGCGCCAGCAGCGACCTAGCCACAGATACGCAGTATTTT
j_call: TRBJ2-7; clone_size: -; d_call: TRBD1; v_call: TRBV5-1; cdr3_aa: CASSLEPGGLGEQYF; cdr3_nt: TGCGCCAGCAGCTTGGAACCAGGGGGCCTGGGGGAGCAGTACTTC
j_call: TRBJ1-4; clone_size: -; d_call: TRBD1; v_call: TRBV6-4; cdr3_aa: CARDQQGDKEKLFF; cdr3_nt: TGTGCCAGGGATCAACAGGGGGATAAAGAAAAACTGTTTTTT
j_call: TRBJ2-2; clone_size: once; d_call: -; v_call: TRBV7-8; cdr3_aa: CASSLLSGLSGELFF; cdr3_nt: TGTGCCAGCAGCTTATTGTCAGGTCTCTCCGGGGAGCTGTTTTTT
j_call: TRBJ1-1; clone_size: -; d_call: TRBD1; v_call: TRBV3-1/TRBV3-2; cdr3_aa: CASSPGGQMNTEAFF; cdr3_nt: TGTGCCAGCAGCCCCGGGGGACAGATGAACACTGAAGCTTTCTTT
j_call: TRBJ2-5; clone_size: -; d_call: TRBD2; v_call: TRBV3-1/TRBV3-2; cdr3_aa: CASSQDRVPSGTQYF; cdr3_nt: TGTGCCAGCAGCCAAGATAGGGTGCCTAGCGGGACCCAGTACTTC
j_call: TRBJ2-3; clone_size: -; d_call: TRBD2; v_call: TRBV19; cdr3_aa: CASSIGDSREAQYF; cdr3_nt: TGTGCCAGTAGTATTGGGGACTCGCGGGAGGCGCAGTATTTT
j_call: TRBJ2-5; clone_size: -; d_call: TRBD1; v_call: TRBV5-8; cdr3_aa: CASSTGTGVNQETQYF; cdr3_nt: TGTGCCAGCAGCACTGGGACAGGGGTAAACCAAGAGACCCAGTACTTC
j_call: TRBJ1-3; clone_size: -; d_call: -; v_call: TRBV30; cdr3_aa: CASSLTDSSGNTIYF; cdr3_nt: TGTGCCTCTAGCCTCACGGACAGCTCTGGAAACACCATATATTTT
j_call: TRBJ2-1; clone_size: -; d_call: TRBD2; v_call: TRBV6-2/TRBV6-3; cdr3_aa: CASSYWTSGSSVYNEQFF; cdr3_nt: TGTGCCAGCAGTTACTGGACTAGCGGGAGTAGTGTCTACAATGAGCAGTTCTTC
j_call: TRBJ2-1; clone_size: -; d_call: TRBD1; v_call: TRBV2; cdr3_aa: CASSPGGYEQFF; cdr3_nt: TGTGCCAGCAGTCCAGGGGGCTATGAGCAGTTCTTC
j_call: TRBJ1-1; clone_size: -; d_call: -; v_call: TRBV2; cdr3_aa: CASSRDSNTEAFF; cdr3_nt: TGTGCCAGCAGTAGGGACTCGAACACTGAAGCTTTCTTT
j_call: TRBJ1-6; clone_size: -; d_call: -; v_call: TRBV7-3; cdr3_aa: CASSLGQGVPLHF; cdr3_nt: TGTGCCAGCAGCTTGGGGCAGGGCGTCCCCCTCCACTTT
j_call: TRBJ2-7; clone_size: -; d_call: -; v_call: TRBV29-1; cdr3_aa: CSVRKRVSSYEQYF; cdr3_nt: TGCAGCGTCAGAAAGAGGGTAAGCTCCTACGAGCAGTACTTC
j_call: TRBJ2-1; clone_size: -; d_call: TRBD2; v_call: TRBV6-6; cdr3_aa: CASSSRTSGTYNEQFF; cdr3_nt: TGTGCCAGCAGTAGTAGGACTAGCGGGACCTACAATGAGCAGTTCTTC
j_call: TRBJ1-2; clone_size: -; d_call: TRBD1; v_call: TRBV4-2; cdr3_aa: CASSQEATGLYGYTF; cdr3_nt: TGTGCCAGCAGCCAGGAAGCGACAGGGCTGTATGGCTACACCTTC
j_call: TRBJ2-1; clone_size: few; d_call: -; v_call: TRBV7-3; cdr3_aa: CASSTGVYNEQFF; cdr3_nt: TGTGCCAGCAGCACCGGGGTATACAATGAGCAGTTCTTC
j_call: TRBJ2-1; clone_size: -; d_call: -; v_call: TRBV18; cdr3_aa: CASSPETVVGNEQFF; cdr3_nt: TGTGCCAGCTCACCGGAGACGGTGGTAGGTAATGAGCAGTTCTTC
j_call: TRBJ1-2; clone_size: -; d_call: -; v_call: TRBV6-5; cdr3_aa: CASSPPGVGFYGYTF; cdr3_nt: TGTGCCAGCAGCCCCCCGGGAGTGGGGTTCTATGGCTACACCTTC
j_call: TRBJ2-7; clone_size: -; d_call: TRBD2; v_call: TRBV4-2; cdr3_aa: CASSQEALAGGTAYEQYF; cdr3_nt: TGTGCCAGCAGCCAAGAGGCGCTAGCGGGAGGGACAGCCTACGAGCAGTACTTC
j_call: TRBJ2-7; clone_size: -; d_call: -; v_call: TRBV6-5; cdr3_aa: CASSRTERYEQYF; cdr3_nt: TGTGCCAGCAGTAGGACAGAGAGGTACGAGCAGTACTTC
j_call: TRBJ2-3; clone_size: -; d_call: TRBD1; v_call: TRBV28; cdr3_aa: CATEGQGVDTQYF; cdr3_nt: TGTGCCACCGAGGGACAGGGGGTAGATACGCAGTATTTT
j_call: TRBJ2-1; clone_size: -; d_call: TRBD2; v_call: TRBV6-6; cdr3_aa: CATVGGGLSYNEQFF; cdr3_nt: TGTGCCACCGTGGGGGGAGGGCTTTCCTACAATGAGCAGTTCTTC
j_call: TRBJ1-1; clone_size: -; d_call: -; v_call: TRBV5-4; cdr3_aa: CASSKGRGDTEAFF; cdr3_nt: TGTGCCAGCAGCAAAGGACGGGGAGACACTGAAGCTTTCTTT
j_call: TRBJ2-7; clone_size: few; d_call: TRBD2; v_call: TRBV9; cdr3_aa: CASSDTGGTISPEQYF; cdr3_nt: TGTGCCAGCAGCGACACCGGGGGGACTATTAGTCCCGAGCAGTACTTC
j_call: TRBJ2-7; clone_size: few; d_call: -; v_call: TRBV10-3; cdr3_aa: CAISDSPGYEQYF; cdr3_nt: TGTGCCATCAGTGATTCCCCGGGGTACGAGCAGTACTTC
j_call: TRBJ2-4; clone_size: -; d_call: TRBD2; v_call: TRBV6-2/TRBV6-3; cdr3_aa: CASSAWDSGGAKNIQYF; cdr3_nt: TGTGCCAGCAGTGCGTGGGACAGCGGGGGGGCCAAAAACATTCAGTACTTC
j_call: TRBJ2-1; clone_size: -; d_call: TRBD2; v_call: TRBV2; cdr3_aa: CASSGGAGYNEQFF; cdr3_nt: TGTGCCAGCAGCGGGGGGGCAGGGTACAATGAGCAGTTCTTC
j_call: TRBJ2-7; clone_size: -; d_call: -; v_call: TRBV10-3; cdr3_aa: CAISGGQHYEQYF; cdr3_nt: TGTGCCATCAGTGGGGGGCAGCACTACGAGCAGTACTTC
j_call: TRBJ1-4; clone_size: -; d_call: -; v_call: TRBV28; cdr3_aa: CASSKNPSGGEKLFF; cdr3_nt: TGTGCCAGCAGTAAAAATCCCTCCGGGGGTGAAAAACTGTTTTTT
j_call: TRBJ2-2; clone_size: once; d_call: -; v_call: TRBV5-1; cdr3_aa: CASSLVPGNTGELFF; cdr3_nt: TGCGCCAGCAGCTTGGTCCCGGGGAACACCGGGGAGCTGTTTTTT
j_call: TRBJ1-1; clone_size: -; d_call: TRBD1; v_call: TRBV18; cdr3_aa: CASSPDRGNTEAFF; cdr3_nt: TGTGCCAGCTCACCAGACAGGGGGAACACTGAAGCTTTCTTT